These 12 T cell receptor beta chains originate from one sample sequenced in a study of T cell repertoires in cytomegalovirus infection (dated by TCRdb to between 2018 and 2021). These receptors' targets are unknown. The meaning of the sample's treatment or condition label: in vitro stimulation with specific CMV peptide epitopes to enrich CMV-specific T cells. The sequencer listed for this sample is Illumina HiSeq 1500. TCRdb itself trimmed the public reads at Q25 with fastp, ran MiXCR and retained productive beta chains. For every CDR3 protein sequence, its rows merge into one entry that carries the most common genes and DNA. The sample table lists about a million distinct CDR3 sequences, roughly 31% of them with a count of one. The top ten clones comprise more than 13% of the sample. The sequencing here drew on cultured CD8+ T cells from PBMCs, taken from culture after CMV antigen stimulation. These receptors originate from a human donor in good health (CMV status not recorded). Some clones in this sample may be carry-over from other donors' samples.

This clonotype appeared a few times. V and J are TRBV14 and TRBJ2-1, with D unclear. The V end lost 0 bases, the J end lost 2 bases, and 11 bases lay between the germline ends. Germline loops: CDR1 SGHDN, CDR2 FVKESK. The CDR3 runs 16 residues. The CDR3 is CASSQDKQEPYNEQFF. CDR3 sequence (DNA): TGTGCCAGCAGCCAAGATAAGCAGGAGCCCTACAATGAGCAGTTCTTC.

The chain couples TRBV7-9 to TRBJ2-1; TRBD1 is a possible D gene (6 bases). CDR1 and CDR2 (germline): SEHNR, FQNEAQ (reference sequence). The CDR3 is made up of 19 amino acids. Trimming left V 2 bases short and J 1 base short, with 21 bases between. CDR3 residues: CASSLLIAGTYFSYNEQFF. In nucleotides, the CDR3 is TGTGCCAGCAGCTTACTAATCGCCGGGACATACTTTTCCTACAATGAGCAGTTCTTC.

The V gene is TRBV12-3 or TRBV12-4, the J gene TRBJ2-3; TRBD1 matches 8 bases. J lost 3 bases, V lost 6 bases, and 8 bases had no gene match. The CDR3 has 15 amino acids. As DNA, the CDR3 is TGTGCCAGCAGCGGACAGGGTATTGGGACAGATACGCAGTATTTT. Translated, it gives CASSGQGIGTDTQYF.

This clonotype was seen ten or more times. The chain recombines TRBV7-3 with TRBJ1-2; D ambiguous. The V gene lost 4 bases and the J gene lost 3 bases, with 9 bases spanning the gap. CDR1 and CDR2 from the germline V gene are SGHTA and FQGTGA. This CDR3 region has 13 residues. CDR3 residues: CASSWYRDYGYTF. CDR3 DNA sequence: TGTGCCAGCAGCTGGTATAGGGACTATGGCTACACCTTC.

The rearrangement joins TRBV7-6 to TRBJ1-3; D possibly corresponds to TRBD1 (6 bases). Trimming took 5 bases from V and 1 from J, leaving 15 bases between them. The germline gives CDR1 SGHVS, CDR2 FNYEAQ. This CDR3 is 16 amino acids long. CDR3 sequence (DNA): TGTGCCAGCAGCGCAGACGGACAGATATCTGGAAACACCATATATTTT. It codes for CASSADGQISGNTIYF. Drawing the rest from reference TRBV7-6 and TRBJ1-3, the complete variable domain is GAGVSQSPRYKVTKRGQDVALRCDPISGHVSLYWYRQALGQGPEFLTYFNYEAQQDKSGLPNDRFSAERPEGSISTLTIQRTEQRDSAMYRCASSADGQISGNTIYFGEGSWLTVV.

The chain combines TRBV13 with TRBJ2-6; tentative D call: TRBD2 (5 bases). Germline CDR1 and CDR2: PRHDT and FYEKMQ (reference sequence). The CDR3 sequence is 16 residues long. V lost 5 bases, J lost 0 bases, and 11 bases lay in between. CDR3 protein: CASSHRGLSGANVLTF. In nucleotides, the CDR3 is TGTGCCAGCAGCCACCGGGGTCTCTCTGGGGCCAACGTCCTGACTTTC.

This sequence joins TRBV19 and TRBJ2-7; possible D gene TRBD1, 6 bases. CDR1 and CDR2 (germline): LNHDA, SQIVND (reference sequence). The ends were cut back, 10 bases at V and 0 bases at J, with 16 bases in the middle. The CDR3 is made up of 14 amino acids. The chain's CDR3 is CATRDRIVSYEQYV. CDR3 DNA sequence: TGTGCCACCCGAGACAGGATAGTCTCCTACGAGCAGTACGTC.

The chain couples TRBV29-1 to TRBJ2-5, with TRBD1 matching 7 bases. This CDR3 contains 12 residues. The germline CDR1 and CDR2 sequences are SQVTM and ANQGSEA. V was pared by 3 bases and J by 5 bases, with 3 bases of the junction left unmatched. The CDR3 here is CSVEARGETQYF. CDR3 DNA: TGCAGCGTTGAGGCCAGGGGGGAGACCCAGTACTTC.

The chain carries TRBV27 and TRBJ1-2; no definite D call. Germline assignment: CDR1 MNHEY and CDR2 SMNVEV (reference sequence). Trimming took off 6 bases at V and 8 bases at J, with 19 bases between the two ends. The CDR3 has 14 amino acids. CDR3 DNA: TGTGCCAGCAGCAGGAGCGACTTCAAAGGGGGCTACACCTTC. Its translation is CASSRSDFKGGYTF.

The chain couples TRBV6-2 or TRBV6-3 to TRBJ2-3, with D uncertain. CDR1 is MNHEY and CDR2 is SVGEGT in the germline V gene. V lost 2 bases and J 2 bases, leaving 11 bases between the germline ends. This CDR3 is 15 amino acids long. For the CDR3, the DNA is TGTGCCAGCAGTTACGAGGTGGCAACCACAGATACGCAGTATTTT. Translated, it gives CASSYEVATTDTQYF.

This clonotype was observed a handful of times. The rearrangement joins TRBV6-4 to TRBJ2-1, with 10 bases matching TRBD2. The CDR3 runs to 17 residues. V gave up 8 bases and J gave up 3 bases; unmatched junction bases: 13. CDR1 is MRHNA, CDR2 SNTAGT, per germline. The CDR3 DNA reads TGTGCCAGCTCGCCGAGCGGGGGGGCCTTCGTCTACAATGAGCAGTTCTTC. The encoded protein is CASSPSGGAFVYNEQFF.

This clonotype occurred a few times. The chain uses TRBV29-1 and TRBJ2-1; D call uncertain. The CDR3 has 12 residues. Germline-derived CDR1 and CDR2 are SQVTM and ANQGSEA. V was pared by 4 bases and J by 7 bases, with 11 bases between. This CDR3 reads CSVVGSYNEQFF. Written as DNA, the CDR3 is TGCAGCGTTGTAGGTAGCTATAATGAGCAGTTCTTC.